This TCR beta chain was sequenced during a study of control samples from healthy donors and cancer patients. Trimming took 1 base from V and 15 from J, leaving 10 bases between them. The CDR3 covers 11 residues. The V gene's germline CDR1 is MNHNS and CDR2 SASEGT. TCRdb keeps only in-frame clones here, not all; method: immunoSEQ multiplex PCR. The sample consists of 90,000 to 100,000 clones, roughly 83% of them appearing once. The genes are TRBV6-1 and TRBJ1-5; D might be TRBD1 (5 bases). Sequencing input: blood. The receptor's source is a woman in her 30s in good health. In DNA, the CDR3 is TGTGCCAGCAGTGAAGGGGACGCCCGGCATTTT. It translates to CASSEGDARHF.